These 30 T cell receptor beta chains were sequenced from one sample in a study of cytomegalovirus exposure and HLA in healthy donors. The study ran its PCR with 60 Vbeta and 13 Jbeta primers. Profiled with immunoSEQ multiplex PCR; TCRdb holds only in-frame clones, not every one. The table has over 150,000 clones, 80% to 85% seen once. The sample comprised PBMCs. These receptors originate from a human donor in good health.

The chain joins TRBV19 to TRBJ2-5; 10 positions agree with TRBD1. The closer fit of TRBJ2-7 to the DNA end suggests the J call may be wrong. This CDR3 region has 17 residues. Germline V CDR1 and CDR2: LNHDA, SQIVND (reference sequence). The CDR3, as DNA: TGTGCCAGTAGTCCTCATCCAGGGGGACAGGGGTCCTACGAGCAGTACTTC. This translates into CASSPHPGGQGSYEQYF.

The chain uses TRBV4-2 and TRBJ2-7; maybe TRBD2 (7 bases). The CDR3 totals 15 residues. Germline CDR1 reads LGHNA; CDR2 reads YNFKEQ. Trimming pared 0 bases from V and 7 bases from J, leaving 16 bases between. The CDR3 nucleotides read TGTGCCAGCAGCCAAGACGCGGGGGCCCCTCGGGAGCAGTACTTC. Protein product: CASSQDAGAPREQYF.

This sequence joins TRBV7-2 and TRBJ1-2, with a possible D match to TRBD1 (5 bases). CDR3 size: 14 residues. Trimming pared 1 base from V and 4 bases from J, leaving 10 bases between. Germline V lookup: CDR1 SGHTA, CDR2 FQGNSA. In DNA form, the CDR3 reads TGTGCCAGCAGCTTAGACGGGGGTAGCTATGGCTACACCTTC. Translation: CASSLDGGSYGYTF.

The chain employs TRBV7-9 and TRBJ2-5; D gene ambiguous. V was shortened by 5 bases and J by 2 bases, with 3 bases between the two germline ends. The length of the CDR3 is 11 residues. The V gene's germline CDR1 is SEHNR and CDR2 FQNEAQ (reference sequence). The CDR3 coding sequence is TGTGCCAGCAGCCCACAAGAGACCCAGTACTTC. This codes for CASSPQETQYF.

The chain employs TRBV2 and TRBJ1-3; D possibly corresponds to TRBD1 (6 bases). The CDR3 is 16 amino acids. Per germline, CDR1 SNHLY and CDR2 FYNNEI. V was pared by 6 bases and J by 0 bases, with 15 bases between. CDR3: CASRRTAQSSGNTIYF. CDR3 DNA sequence: TGTGCCAGCAGAAGGACAGCTCAGAGCTCTGGAAACACCATATATTTT.

The DNA of the CDR3 is TGTGCCAGCAGCTTACAGGGGGCCGGGTCTGAAGCTTTCTTT. Translated, it gives CASSLQGAGSEAFF. The chain links TRBV7-2 to TRBJ1-1, with 8 bases lining up with TRBD1. Losses at the gene ends were 2 bases for V and 6 bases for J; bases not matched to a gene: 5. The length of the CDR3 is 14 residues. Germline V gene data show CDR1 as SGHTA and CDR2 as FQGNSA.

J is TRBJ2-3 and V is TRBV10-2, with unresolved D. The CDR3 consists of 13 residues. The V gene lost 6 bases and the J gene lost 8 bases, with 15 bases spanning the gap. In germline, CDR1 is WSHSY, CDR2 SAAADI. The CDR3 DNA follows: TGCGCCAGCAGCGACTCGCTGTTCGCTACGCAGTATTTT. Translation: CASSDSLFATQYF.

This clone was observed once. The V and J genes are TRBV6-1 and TRBJ1-5; no clear D gene. Germline CDR1 reads MNHNS; CDR2 reads SASEGT. The V and J ends lost 1 base and 2 bases respectively, with 12 bases between them. There are 16 residues in the CDR3. CDR3 protein: CASSEDRRGRNQPQHF. Written as DNA, the CDR3 is TGTGCCAGCAGTGAAGATAGGAGAGGGCGCAATCAGCCCCAGCATTTT.

The J gene is TRBJ2-7, the V gene TRBV7-9; possibly TRBD1 for D (6 bases). V lost 5 bases, J lost 6 bases, and 14 bases lay in between. Germline CDR1 SEHNR, CDR2 FQNEAQ (reference sequence). CDR3 length equals 13 residues. CDR3 protein: CASSPQGAGEQYF. CDR3 bases: TGTGCCAGCAGCCCACAGGGTGCAGGCGAGCAGTACTTC.

V is TRBV2 and J is TRBJ2-4; D perhaps matches TRBD1 (6 bases). Germline-derived CDR1 and CDR2 are SNHLY and FYNNEI. The CDR3 totals 15 residues. V was cut by 3 bases and J by 2 bases, with 11 bases left in between. CDR3 nucleotides: TGTGCCAGCAGTGAGCAGGGGCCGACCAAAAACATTCAGTACTTC. This encodes CASSEQGPTKNIQYF.

The chain has TRBV9 and TRBJ1-4; the D gene is possibly TRBD1 (5 bases). The CDR3 length is 14 residues. Per germline, CDR1 SGDLS and CDR2 YYNGEE. The V end was cut by 3 bases, the J end by 5 bases, with 11 bases between. This CDR3 reads CASSDNRMNEKLFF. DNA of the CDR3: TGTGCCAGCAGCGACAACAGGATGAATGAAAAACTGTTTTTT.

The chain recombines TRBV5-6 with TRBJ1-2; D perhaps matches TRBD1 (5 bases). The CDR3 loop spans 18 amino acids. Trimming removed 3 bases at V and 4 bases at J, with 25 bases between. Germline assignment: CDR1 SGHDT and CDR2 YYEEEE. The CDR3 loop reads CASSYTRGQGIFLYGYTF. Written as DNA, the CDR3 is TGTGCCAGCAGCTATACAAGGGGTCAGGGAATTTTTCTCTATGGCTACACCTTC.

The rearrangement joins TRBV5-4 to TRBJ2-7, with 9 bases identical to TRBD1. There are 15 residues in the CDR3. V trimming: 4 bases; J trimming: 5 bases; junction bases outside the gene matches: 10. Germline loops: CDR1 SGHNT, CDR2 YYREEE (reference sequence). The CDR3 loop reads CASSKGGTGRHEQYF. The CDR3, as DNA: TGTGCCAGCAGCAAAGGAGGGACAGGGCGACACGAGCAGTACTTC.

The rearrangement joins TRBV21-1 to TRBJ2-3; the D call of TRBD2 is as the table states it, not checked on the DNA. TRBV21-1 corresponds to a pseudogene. This CDR3 has 15 residues. Here the CDR3 reads CASSKGRSGTDTQYF. DNA of the CDR3: TGTGCCAGCAGCAAAGGGAGGTCCGGCACAGATACGCAGTATTTT.

This chain links TRBV13 with TRBJ1-1, with D unresolved. V lost 2 bases and J lost 8, with 6 bases in between. Germline CDR1 reads PRHDT; CDR2 reads FYEKMQ (reference sequence). The CDR3 runs to 11 residues. The CDR3 DNA is TGTGCCAGCAGCTTACGGCGGGAAGCTTTCTTT. This codes for CASSLRREAFF.

The chain joins TRBV7-2 to TRBJ2-3; 9 nucleotides match TRBD2. V was clipped by 5 bases and J by 2 bases; unmatched bases: 8. The germline CDR1 and CDR2 sequences are SGHTA and FQGNSA. The CDR3 is 16 amino acids. CDR3 in DNA: TGTGCCAGCAGCCGAGCTTCTAGCGGGGTCACAGATACGCAGTATTTT. Encoded protein: CASSRASSGVTDTQYF.

The chain recombines TRBV27 with TRBJ1-4; 7 bases line up with TRBD1. The CDR3 totals 16 residues. Germline V gene sequence: CDR1 MNHEY, CDR2 SMNVEV (reference sequence). After removal of 6 bases from V and 5 bases from J, the junction contained 12 bases not matched to a gene. CDR3 in amino acids: CASRISDRALNEKLFF. Written as DNA, the CDR3 is TGTGCCAGCAGGATATCAGACAGGGCGTTAAATGAAAAACTGTTTTTT.

The chain is built from TRBV6-4 and TRBJ2-1, with D tentatively TRBD1 (6 bases). V lost 6 bases, J lost 5 bases, and 20 bases lay in between. CDR3 length equals 16 residues. CDR1 is MRHNA and CDR2 is SNTAGT in the germline V gene. In DNA form, the CDR3 reads TGTGCCAGCAGCAAATCCGGGACAAACGTGAACAATGAGCAGTTCTTC. It is translated as CASSKSGTNVNNEQFF.

This chain uses TRBV5-1 with TRBJ1-1; weak D call: TRBD1 (5 bases). The CDR3 has 14 residues. V lost 2 bases and J lost 3, with 11 bases in between. The germline CDR1 and CDR2 sequences are SGHRS and YFSETQ. The CDR3 nucleotides are TGCGCCAGCAGCTTATTAGGAGGGGACACTGAAGCTTTCTTT. It translates to CASSLLGGDTEAFF.

This clone has a single count. This chain uses TRBV7-6 with TRBJ1-2; D call uncertain. Germline values: CDR1 SGHVS, CDR2 FNYEAQ. The CDR3 runs 13 residues. The V gene lost 4 bases and the J gene lost 2 bases, with 8 bases spanning the gap. CDR3 sequence (DNA): TGTGCCAGCAGCTCTCCGGGAAACTATGGCTACACCTTC. Its protein product is CASSSPGNYGYTF.

The chain is built from TRBV7-8 and TRBJ2-5, with a possible D match to TRBD1 (6 bases). Trimming shortened V by 5 bases and J by 2 bases, and 12 bases separated the two germline ends. Germline V gene lookup returns CDR1 SGHVS and CDR2 FQNEAQ. The CDR3 is made up of 14 amino acids. CDR3 sequence reads: CASSRTGKQETQYF. DNA for the CDR3: TGTGCCAGCAGCCGTACAGGGAAACAAGAGACCCAGTACTTC.

The rearrangement links TRBV6-1 to TRBJ2-7; weak D call: TRBD1 (7 bases). This CDR3 spans 15 amino acids. Germline V lookup: CDR1 MNHNS, CDR2 SASEGT. V was shortened by 7 bases and J by 1 base, with 17 bases between the two germline ends. The CDR3 sequence is CASTPNRGGSYEQYF. CDR3 nucleotides: TGTGCCAGCACCCCGAACAGGGGAGGATCCTACGAGCAGTACTTC.

The chain couples TRBV6-4 to TRBJ1-1; D is unresolved. Trimming took off 2 bases at V and 9 bases at J, with 10 bases between the two ends. The CDR3 runs 12 residues. Germline loops: CDR1 MRHNA, CDR2 SNTAGT. CDR3 DNA: TGTGCCAGCAGTGACGGCGCGGGGAAAGCTTTCTTT. Its translation: CASSDGAGKAFF.

The rearrangement uses TRBV7-9 and TRBJ2-7; 14 bases agree with TRBD2. V dropped 5 bases and J dropped 4; count of bases not matched to a gene: 4. There are 15 residues in the CDR3. Germline V gene data show CDR1 as SEHNR and CDR2 as FQNEAQ (reference sequence). This CDR3 is CASSAGTSGGYEQYF. The CDR3 nucleotides are TGTGCCAGCAGCGCCGGGACTAGCGGGGGTTACGAGCAGTACTTC.

CDR3 nucleotides: TGTGCCAGTAGTATTTTCTCGGGGAAAGGGCAGCCCCAGCATTTT. Protein product: CASSIFSGKGQPQHF. This chain connects TRBV19 to TRBJ1-5; D gene ambiguous. Trimming left V 3 bases short and J 7 bases short, with 16 bases between. This CDR3 region has 15 residues. The germline V gene has CDR1 LNHDA and CDR2 SQIVND (reference sequence).

This clone was counted once. This sequence joins TRBV7-2 and TRBJ2-5; 9 bases are a match to TRBD2. The CDR3 loop spans 14 amino acids. Per the germline V gene, CDR1 is SGHTA and CDR2 is FQGNSA. J lost 1 base, V lost 3 bases, and 0 bases had no gene match. DNA of the CDR3: TGTGCCAGCAGCTTTAGCGGGGGCCAAGAGACCCAGTACTTC. It codes for CASSFSGGQETQYF. Based on the CDR3 plus reference TRBV7-2 and TRBJ2-5, the full variable domain is GAGVSQSPSNKVTEKGKDVELRCDPISGHTALYWYRQSLGQGLEFLIYFQGNSAPDKSGLPSDRFSAERTGGSVSTLTIQRTQQEDSAVYLCASSFSGGQETQYFGPGTRLLVL.

This clone was observed a few times. The chain combines TRBV4-3 with TRBJ1-1, with D unclear. V shed 2 bases and J shed 7 bases, with 11 bases lying between them. Germline CDR1 LGHNA, CDR2 YSLEER. CDR3 length equals 13 residues. The CDR3 loop is CASSQTEGHEAFF. The CDR3 bases are TGCGCCAGCAGCCAAACAGAAGGTCATGAAGCTTTCTTT.

This chain joins TRBV5-1 and TRBJ1-6; TRBD1 might be the D (5 bases). Trimming took 4 bases from V and 0 from J, leaving 11 bases between them. CDR1 and CDR2 (germline): SGHRS, YFSETQ. The CDR3 covers 16 residues. The CDR3 region has the DNA TGCGCCAGCAGCCCGGGGGTGGGCTCCTATAATTCACCCCTCCACTTT. Its translation: CASSPGVGSYNSPLHF.

The chain combines TRBV27 with TRBJ1-5; weak D call: TRBD1 (5 bases). Trimming took 3 bases from V and 1 from J, leaving 10 bases between them. Germline V gene sequence: CDR1 MNHEY, CDR2 SMNVEV (reference sequence). The CDR3 has 15 residues. Here the CDR3 DNA reads TGTGCCAGCAGTTTTTATGGGGCGAGCAATCAGCCCCAGCATTTT. Protein sequence: CASSFYGASNQPQHF.

This clone was counted a few times. J is TRBJ2-1 and V is TRBV11-3; 10 bases are a match to TRBD1. Per germline, CDR1 SGHNT and CDR2 YENEEA. V gave up 0 bases and J gave up 8 bases; unmatched junction bases: 10. The CDR3 covers 17 residues. CDR3 coding DNA: TGTGCCAGCAGCTTAGACCGATCCGGGACAGGGGAAGATGAGCAGTTCTTC. Its protein product is CASSLDRSGTGEDEQFF.